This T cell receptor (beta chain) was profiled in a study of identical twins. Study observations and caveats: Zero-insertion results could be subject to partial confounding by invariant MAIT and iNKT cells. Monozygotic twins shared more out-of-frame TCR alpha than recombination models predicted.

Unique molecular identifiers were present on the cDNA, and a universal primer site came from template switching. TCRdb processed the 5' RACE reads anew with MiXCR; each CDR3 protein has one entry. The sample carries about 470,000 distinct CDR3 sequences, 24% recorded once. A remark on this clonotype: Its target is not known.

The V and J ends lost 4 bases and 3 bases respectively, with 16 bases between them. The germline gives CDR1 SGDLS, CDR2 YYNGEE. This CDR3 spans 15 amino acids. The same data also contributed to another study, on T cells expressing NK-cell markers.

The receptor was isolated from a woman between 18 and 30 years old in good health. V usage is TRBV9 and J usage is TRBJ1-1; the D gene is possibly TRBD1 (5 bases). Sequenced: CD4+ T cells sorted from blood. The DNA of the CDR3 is TGTGCCAGCAGCCCCGGACATTCCGGGGACACTGAAGCTTTCTTT. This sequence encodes CASSPGHSGDTEAFF.